The present entry profiles one T cell receptor beta chain with its context. As yet, its antigen is unknown. The CDR3 is 11 amino acids. Per germline, CDR1 SGDLS and CDR2 YYNGEE. Trimming shortened V by 1 base and J by 14 bases, and 11 bases separated the two germline ends. Sort purity for all populations was recorded as exceeding 98%. This specimen comes from a study of beta chain features in type 1 diabetes. General study results and limits: Moderate but significant shortening of TCRB CDR3s was recorded in all four CD4+ subsets from Type 1 diabetes patients.

Sequencing targeted expressed TCRB transcripts, as all isolated RNA had been reverse transcribed. Assay used: immunoSEQ multiplex PCR; TCRdb lists only in-frame clones, some missing. The data contain a few hundred thousand clones, roughly a fifth of them singletons. Material: naive CD4+ T cells from blood. This rearrangement joins TRBV9 to TRBJ2-3; the D gene is possibly TRBD1 (5 bases). The sequence derives from a woman aged 18-30 years in good health. The CDR3 loop is CASSVSLQGYF. CDR3 coding DNA: TGTGCCAGCAGCGTATCGCTCCAGGGGTATTTT.